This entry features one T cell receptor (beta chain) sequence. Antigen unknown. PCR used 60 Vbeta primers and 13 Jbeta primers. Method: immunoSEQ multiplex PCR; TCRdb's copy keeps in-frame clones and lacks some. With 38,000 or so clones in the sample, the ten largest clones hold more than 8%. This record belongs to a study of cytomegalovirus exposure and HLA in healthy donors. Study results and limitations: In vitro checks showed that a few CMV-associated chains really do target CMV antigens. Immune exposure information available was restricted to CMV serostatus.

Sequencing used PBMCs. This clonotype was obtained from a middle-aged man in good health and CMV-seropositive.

CDR3 sequence reads: CASSSGGLQSFGIDEQFF. DNA of the CDR3: TGTGCCAGCAGTTCTGGGGGGTTGCAGTCTTTCGGGATCGATGAGCAGTTCTTC. V gene TRBV27 combines with J gene TRBJ2-1; tentative D call: TRBD2 (6 bases). V was trimmed by 4 bases and J by 8 bases, leaving 27 bases between them. The CDR3 sequence is 18 residues long. The germline CDR1 and CDR2 sequences are MNHEY and SMNVEV (reference sequence).